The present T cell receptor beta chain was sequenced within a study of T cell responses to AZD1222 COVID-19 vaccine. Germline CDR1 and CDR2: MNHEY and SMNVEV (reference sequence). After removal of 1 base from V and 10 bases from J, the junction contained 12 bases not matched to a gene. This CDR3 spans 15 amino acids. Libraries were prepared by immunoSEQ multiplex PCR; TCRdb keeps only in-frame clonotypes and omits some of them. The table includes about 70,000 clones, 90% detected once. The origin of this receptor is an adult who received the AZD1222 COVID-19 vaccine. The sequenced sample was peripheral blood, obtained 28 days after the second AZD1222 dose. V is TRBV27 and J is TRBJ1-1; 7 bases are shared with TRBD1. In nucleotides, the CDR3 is TGTGCCAGCAGTTTATACGAACAGGGGAAGGATGCAGCTTTCTTT. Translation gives CASSLYEQGKDAAFF.